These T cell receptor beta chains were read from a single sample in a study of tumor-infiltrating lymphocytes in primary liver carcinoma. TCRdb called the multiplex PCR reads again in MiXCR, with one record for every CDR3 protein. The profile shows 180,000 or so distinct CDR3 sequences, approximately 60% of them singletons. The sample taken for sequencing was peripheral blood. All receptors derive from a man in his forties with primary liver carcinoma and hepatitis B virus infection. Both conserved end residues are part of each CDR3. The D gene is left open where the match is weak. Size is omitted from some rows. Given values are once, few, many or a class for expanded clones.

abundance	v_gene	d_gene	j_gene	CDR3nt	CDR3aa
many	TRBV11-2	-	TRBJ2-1	TGTGCCAGCAGCTTAGATATGAGGGATGAGCAGTTCTTC	CASSLDMRDEQFF
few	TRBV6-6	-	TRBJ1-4	TGTGCCAGCAGTTACCTTGGGGGTGAAAAACTGTTTTTT	CASSYLGGEKLFF
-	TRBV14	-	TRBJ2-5	TGTGCCAGCAGCCAAGAATGGGGAGTAGAGACCCAGTACTTC	CASSQEWGVETQYF
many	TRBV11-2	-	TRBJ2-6	TGTGCCAGCAGTCCGAATGAGGAAGGGGAAGTTAAATTT	CASSPNEEGEVKF
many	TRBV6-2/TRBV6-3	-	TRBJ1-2	TGTGCCAGCGGACTGGGACGGCCTAACTATGGCTACACCTTC	CASGLGRPNYGYTF
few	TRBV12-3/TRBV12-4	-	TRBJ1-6	TGTGCCAGCAGTTTAAACAGGGAGGATTCACCCCTCCACTTT	CASSLNREDSPLHF
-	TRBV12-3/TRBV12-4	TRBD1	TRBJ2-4	TGTGTCAGGAGGTGGGGACAGGGAGGGAACATTCAGTACTTC	CVRRWGQGGNIQYF
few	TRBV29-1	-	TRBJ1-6	TGCAGCGTCGGAGCCGAGCCGGGTTCACCCCTCCACTTT	CSVGAEPGSPLHF
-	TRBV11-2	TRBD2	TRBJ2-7	TGTGCCAGCAGCGCCCTCCGGGACGTCGGGGCTAGCGGGATGGGTGAGCAGTACTTC	CASSALRDVGASGMGEQYF
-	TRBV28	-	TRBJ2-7	TGTGCCAGCAGTTTATCCACTATTCCCTACGAGCAGTACTTC	CASSLSTIPYEQYF
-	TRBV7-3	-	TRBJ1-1	TGTGCCAGCAGCCTCACGGCGATGAACACTGAAGCTTTCTTT	CASSLTAMNTEAFF
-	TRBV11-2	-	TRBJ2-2	TGTGCCAGTAGACCTACAACGAACAACGGGGAGCTGTTTTTT	CASRPTTNNGELFF
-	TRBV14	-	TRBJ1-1	TGTGCCAGCAGCCCCGTGGGGGACACTGAAGCTTTCTTT	CASSPVGDTEAFF
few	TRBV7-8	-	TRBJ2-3	TGTGCCAGCAGCCGGGAGAGGGGGACAGATACGCAGTATTTT	CASSRERGTDTQYF
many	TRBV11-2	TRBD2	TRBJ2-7	TGTGCCAGCAGCAGGGAGGGACTGTACTTC	CASSREGLYF
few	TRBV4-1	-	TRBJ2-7	TGCGCCAGCAGCCCCCCCGGGCCGGGGGAAAATTACGAGCAGTACTTC	CASSPPGPGENYEQYF
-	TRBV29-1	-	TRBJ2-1	TGCAGCATCCGCCCGGGACTCAGGACCGCTGAGCATTTCTTC	CSIRPGLRTAEHFF
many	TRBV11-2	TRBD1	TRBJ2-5	TGTGCCAGCAGCTTAGGGGGGGACAGGTCTTTCCAAGAGACCCAGTACTTC	CASSLGGDRSFQETQYF
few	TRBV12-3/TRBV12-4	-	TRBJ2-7	TGTGCCAGCAGCCGCAGCGTTGGGGGGGAGCAGTACTTC	CASSRSVGGEQYF
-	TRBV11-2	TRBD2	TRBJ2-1	TGTGCCAGCAGCGCCCAGGGAGCGGGAGTGCCACGTAGGAATGGGCAGTTCTTC	CASSAQGAGVPRRNGQFF
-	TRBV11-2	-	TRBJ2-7	TGTACCAGCAGCTTAGACTCCTACGAGCAGCACTTC	CTSSLDSYEQHF
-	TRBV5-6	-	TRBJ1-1	TGTGCCAGCAGCTTGGTGACAGGAGAAGCTTTCTTT	CASSLVTGEAFF
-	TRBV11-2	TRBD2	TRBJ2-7	TGTGCCAGCAGCTTTTGGACTAGCGGGTCCTACGAGCAGTACTTC	CASSFWTSGSYEQYF
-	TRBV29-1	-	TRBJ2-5	TGCAGCGTTGACGAAGAGGGAGGAGAGACCAAGTACTTC	CSVDEEGGETKYF
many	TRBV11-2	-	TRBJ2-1	TGTGCCAGCAGCCAGAAAACAGGGGGGGGTGAGCAGTTCTTC	CASSQKTGGGEQFF
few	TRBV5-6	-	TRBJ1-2	TGTGCCAGCAGCCGTGGACAGCCTCTTGAATCGGGCTACACCTTC	CASSRGQPLESGYTF
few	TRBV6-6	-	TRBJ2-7	TGTGCCAGCAGTTACTGGGCTAGCGAAAGCTCCTACGAGCAGTACTTC	CASSYWASESSYEQYF
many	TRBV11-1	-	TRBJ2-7	TGTGCCAGCAGCTTTACCCAATACGAGCAGTACTTC	CASSFTQYEQYF
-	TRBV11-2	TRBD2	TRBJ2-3	TGTGCCAGCAGCTCTGGACTAGTGGGGGGAAACACAGATACGCAGTATTTT	CASSSGLVGGNTDTQYF
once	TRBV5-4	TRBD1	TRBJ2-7	TGTGCCAGCAGCCATACCGGGACAGGGGCCTACGAGCAGTACTTC	CASSHTGTGAYEQYF
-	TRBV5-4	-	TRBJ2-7	TGTGCCAGCAGCTCCTCACGGGGGTCCGAGCAGTACTTC	CASSSSRGSEQYF
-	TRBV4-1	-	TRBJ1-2	TGCGCCAACAGCCAAGCTGCAAGGACTAACTATGGCTACACCTTC	CANSQAARTNYGYTF
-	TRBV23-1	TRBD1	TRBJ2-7	TGCGCCAGCAGTCGGACAGGGGATAGGTACGAGCAGTACTTC	CASSRTGDRYEQYF
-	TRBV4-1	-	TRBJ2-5	TGCGCCATCAGCCAAGCGATTTCTAATAGGGAGACCCAGTACTTC	CAISQAISNRETQYF